This T cell receptor beta chain comes out of a study of patients and donors after allogeneic stem cell transplantation. This clonotype came up many times. TCRdb redid the calling of the RT-PCR reads with MiXCR, one entry per CDR3 protein. The sample lists 800,000 to 1,000,000 distinct CDR3 sequences, 15% to 20% occurring once. The J segment lost 6 bases and the V segment lost 1 base, leaving 6 bases of the junction unmatched. The CDR3 has 16 amino acids. CDR1 is SEHNR and CDR2 is FQNEAQ in the germline V gene (reference sequence). Sequencing was done on a sample of blood, either unsorted or a sorted T cell fraction (not recorded which). The clonotype comes from a human donor who was either an allogeneic HSCT recipient or a stem cell or donor lymphocyte infusion donor (not recorded which). It is not recorded whose cells these are; they may come from a transplant donor. The gene calls are TRBV7-9 and TRBJ1-2; TRBD1 matches 12 bases. In nucleotides, the CDR3 is TGTGCCAGCAGCTTAGGAGGGGGACAGGGGGCGAATGGCTACACCTTC. Its protein is CASSLGGGQGANGYTF.